This T cell receptor beta chain is from a study of cytomegalovirus exposure and HLA in healthy donors. Of note for this clone: The antigen remains undetermined.

Findings of the study overall: Excluded: some indistinguishable V segments such as TRBV6-2 and TRBV6-3. In an earlier analysis, most TCR beta V segments were productive about 87% or about 30% of the time.

Use of 60 Vbeta and 13 Jbeta primers characterized the PCR. The assay was immunoSEQ multiplex PCR, and TCRdb's table has in-frame clones only and misses some. Of fewer than 250,000 clones in the sample, under 80% were seen once. Germline CDR1 is ENHRY and CDR2 is SYGVKD. With 2 bases clipped from V and 2 bases from J, the junction kept 4 bases outside the gene matches. The CDR3 length is 16 residues. V gene TRBV10-3 combines with J gene TRBJ2-3; 10 bases are a match to TRBD1. Material: PBMCs. The receptor's source is a man aged 30-40 years in good health and CMV-seropositive. The CDR3 is CAISEPGQGHTDTQYF. The CDR3 bases are TGTGCCATCAGTGAGCCGGGACAGGGGCACACAGATACGCAGTATTTT.